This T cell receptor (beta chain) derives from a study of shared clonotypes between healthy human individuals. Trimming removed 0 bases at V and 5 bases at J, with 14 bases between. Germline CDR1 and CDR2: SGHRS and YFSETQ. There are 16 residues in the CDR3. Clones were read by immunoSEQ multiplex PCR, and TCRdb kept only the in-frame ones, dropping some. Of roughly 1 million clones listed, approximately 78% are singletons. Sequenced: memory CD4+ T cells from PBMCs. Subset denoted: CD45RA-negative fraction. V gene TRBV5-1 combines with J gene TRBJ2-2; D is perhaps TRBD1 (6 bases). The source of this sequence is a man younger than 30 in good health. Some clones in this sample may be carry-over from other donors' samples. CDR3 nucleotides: TGCGCCAGCAGCTTGGAGGGGGACGTCTGGACCGGGGAGCTGTTTTTT. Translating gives CASSLEGDVWTGELFF.